These 19 T cell receptor beta chains originate from one sample sequenced in a study of blood T cell repertoires in COVID-19. The assay was immunoSEQ multiplex PCR, and TCRdb's table has in-frame clones only and misses some. Of 170,000 or so clones in the sample, 86% were seen once. Sequenced: peripheral blood. Receptors originate from a man aged 45-65 years with active or convalescent COVID-19.

V is TRBV7-6 and J is TRBJ2-7; a possible D gene is TRBD2 (5 bases). V was shortened by 2 bases and J by 8 bases, with 10 bases between the two germline ends. The V gene's germline CDR1 is SGHVS and CDR2 FNYEAQ. CDR3 size: 12 residues. CDR3 in amino acids: CASSLRPGKQYF. The DNA for the CDR3 is TGTGCCAGCAGCTTACGCCCGGGGAAGCAGTACTTC.

Note on this clone: This specimen includes other DNA sequences encoding the same CDR3. The J gene is TRBJ2-7, the V gene TRBV3-1 (or the pseudogene TRBV3-2); unclear D gene. The CDR3 is made up of 12 amino acids. V lost 4 bases and J lost 0, with 4 bases in between. Per the germline V gene, CDR1 is LGHDT and CDR2 is YNNKEL (reference sequence). The CDR3 here is CASSPSSYEQYF. In nucleotides, the CDR3 is TGTGCCAGCAGCCCTAGCTCCTACGAGCAGTACTTC.

The V gene is TRBV5-1, the J gene TRBJ1-1, with TRBD1 identical over 7 bases. The CDR3 is made up of 14 amino acids. Germline V gene data show CDR1 as SGHRS and CDR2 as YFSETQ. V gave up 1 base and J gave up 5 bases; unmatched junction bases: 5. DNA of the CDR3: TGCGCCAGCAGCTTGACAGGGGCTGATACTGAAGCTTTCTTT. This sequence encodes CASSLTGADTEAFF. The full variable domain, its missing parts supplied by reference TRBV5-1 and TRBJ1-1, is KAGVTQTPRYLIKTRGQQVTLSCSPISGHRSVSWYQQTPGQGLQFLFEYFSETQRNKGNFPGRFSGRQFSNSRSEMNVSTLELGDSALYLCASSLTGADTEAFFGQGTRLTVV.

V gene TRBV19 combines with J gene TRBJ2-1; 13 bases are shared with TRBD2. This CDR3 is 17 amino acids long. V was clipped by 1 base and J by 6 bases; unmatched bases: 6. Germline assignment: CDR1 LNHDA and CDR2 SQIVND (reference sequence). The CDR3 DNA reads as TGTGCCAGTAGTATAGTCGGAACTAGCGGGGGGGCCAATGAGCAGTTCTTC. As protein: CASSIVGTSGGANEQFF.

J is TRBJ1-1 and V is TRBV5-1, with 7 bases that match TRBD1. V lost 0 bases and J lost 3; bases outside the gene matches: 2. The germline CDR1 and CDR2 sequences are SGHRS and YFSETQ. The CDR3 runs 14 residues. CDR3 protein: CASSLDTGDTEAFF. CDR3 coding DNA: TGCGCCAGCAGCTTGGATACAGGGGACACTGAAGCTTTCTTT.

V is TRBV3-1 (or the pseudogene TRBV3-2) and J is TRBJ2-4; D is unresolved. This CDR3 comprises 15 residues. V lost 4 bases and J 4 bases, leaving 14 bases between the germline ends. The germline V gene encodes CDR1 LGHDT and CDR2 YNNKEL (reference sequence). Here the CDR3 reads CASSLPRPGKNIQYF. CDR3 DNA: TGTGCCAGCAGCCTCCCAAGACCCGGGAAAAACATTCAGTACTTC.

V and J are TRBV2 and TRBJ2-5; 7 positions agree with TRBD2. The trim removed 4 bases at V and 3 bases at J, leaving 11 bases unmatched. Germline values: CDR1 SNHLY, CDR2 FYNNEI. The CDR3 totals 16 residues. CDR3 in amino acids: CASSAGGAGPKETQYF. As DNA, the CDR3 is TGTGCCAGCAGTGCGGGGGGAGCGGGCCCGAAAGAGACCCAGTACTTC.

This chain uses TRBV12-3 or TRBV12-4 with TRBJ2-3; the D is unclear. V gave up 5 bases and J gave up 1 base, with 7 bases separating them. The CDR3 sequence is 13 residues long. Here the CDR3 DNA reads TGTGCCAGCAGTGATCGGGGCACAGATACGCAGTATTTT. Translating it yields CASSDRGTDTQYF.

The CDR3 protein is CASSEGASDSPLHF. CDR3 DNA sequence: TGTGCCAGCAGTGAGGGGGCCTCGGATTCACCCCTCCACTTT. The chain combines TRBV2 with TRBJ1-6, with a tentative D call TRBD1 (6 bases). The CDR3 sequence is 14 residues long. Trimming pared 3 bases from V and 8 bases from J, leaving 11 bases between. In germline, CDR1 is SNHLY, CDR2 FYNNEI.

The rearrangement joins TRBV7-2 to TRBJ2-7; 7 bases fit TRBD1. V lost 5 bases and J lost 4; bases outside the gene matches: 5. CDR1 is SGHTA and CDR2 is FQGNSA in the germline V gene. The CDR3 loop spans 13 amino acids. The CDR3 loop is CASSTRQGYEQYF. The DNA for the CDR3 is TGTGCCAGCAGCACCCGACAGGGTTACGAGCAGTACTTC. The full variable domain, rest sourced from reference TRBV7-2 and TRBJ2-7, is GAGVSQSPSNKVTEKGKDVELRCDPISGHTALYWYRQSLGQGLEFLIYFQGNSAPDKSGLPSDRFSAERTGGSVSTLTIQRTQQEDSAVYLCASSTRQGYEQYFGPGTRLTVT.

This chain joins TRBV6-5 and TRBJ1-2; D call uncertain. Trimming removed 7 bases at V and 8 bases at J, with 17 bases between. CDR3 length: 13 residues. CDR1 MNHEY and CDR2 SVGAGI come from the germline V gene. The CDR3 region has the DNA TGTGCCAGCATTTCTGACAACAACCGGGGCTACACCTTC. Its protein is CASISDNNRGYTF.

The J gene is TRBJ2-5, the V gene TRBV29-1; TRBD1 agrees at 9 bases. Germline V CDR1 and CDR2: SQVTM, ANQGSEA. This CDR3 has 13 residues. V trimming: 7 bases; J trimming: 4 bases; junction bases outside the gene matches: 7. CDR3: CSGEDRGGETQYF. The CDR3 region has the DNA TGCAGCGGCGAGGACAGGGGTGGAGAGACCCAGTACTTC.

The rearrangement uses TRBV9 and TRBJ1-2, with D unclear. The CDR3 is made up of 14 amino acids. The V gene's germline CDR1 is SGDLS and CDR2 YYNGEE. V was trimmed by 0 bases and J by 6 bases, leaving 12 bases between them. CDR3 region: CASSVERTGNGYTF. Written as DNA, the CDR3 is TGTGCCAGCAGCGTAGAAAGGACTGGCAATGGCTACACCTTC.

This chain uses TRBV6-5 with TRBJ1-1, with D maybe TRBD1 (6 bases). The germline V gene encodes CDR1 MNHEY and CDR2 SVGAGI. This CDR3 has 13 residues. Deletions cut 7 bases from V and 7 bases from J, with 16 bases between. DNA of the CDR3: TGTGCCAGCACGAGGCGGACAGACAGTGAAGCTTTCTTT. The encoded protein is CASTRRTDSEAFF.

The chain couples TRBV6-5 to TRBJ2-1, with TRBD2 matching 12 bases. Trimming at V came to 8 bases and at J to 6 bases, leaving 5 bases not matched to a gene. Per germline, CDR1 MNHEY and CDR2 SVGAGI. This CDR3 is built from 14 residues. The CDR3 reads CASRLAGVVNEQFF. CDR3 coding DNA: TGTGCCAGCCGACTAGCGGGAGTGGTCAATGAGCAGTTCTTC.

The genes are TRBV7-3 and TRBJ2-7; the D is unclear. CDR1 and CDR2 (germline): SGHTA, FQGTGA. Trimming pared 4 bases from V and 1 base from J, leaving 8 bases between. The CDR3 is 13 residues long. DNA for the CDR3: TGTGCCAGCAGCTCTTACGGGTCCTACGAGCAGTACTTC. It encodes CASSSYGSYEQYF.

This chain uses TRBV4-3 with TRBJ1-6; the match to TRBD1 covers 8 bases. Germline trimming cut 3 bases from V and 6 bases from J; bases unmatched to any gene: 7. Germline V CDR1 and CDR2: LGHNA, YSLEER. The length of the CDR3 is 16 residues. The CDR3 protein is CASSQEGQGGNSPLHF. As DNA, the CDR3 is TGCGCCAGCAGCCAGGAAGGACAGGGAGGTAATTCACCCCTCCACTTT.

The DNA for the CDR3 is TGTGCCACCAGTGATCCGGGGACTAGCGGGGGGGTAACAGATACGCAGTATTTT. The encoded protein is CATSDPGTSGGVTDTQYF. The chain carries TRBV24-1 and TRBJ2-3; 16 nucleotides align to TRBD2. V was pared by 3 bases and J by 3 bases, with 5 bases of the junction left unmatched. Germline loops: CDR1 KGHDR, CDR2 SFDVKD. CDR3 length: 18 amino acids.

The rearrangement joins TRBV5-1 to TRBJ1-2; TRBD1 might be the D (5 bases). Germline loops: CDR1 SGHRS, CDR2 YFSETQ. V was clipped by 2 bases and J by 3 bases, with 17 bases between them. This CDR3 is built from 16 residues. The CDR3 region has the DNA TGCGCCAGCAGCTTACTGCCGGGACGGGAGGACTATGGCTACACCTTC. Protein product: CASSLLPGREDYGYTF. Full variable domain (missing parts from reference TRBV5-1 and TRBJ1-2): KAGVTQTPRYLIKTRGQQVTLSCSPISGHRSVSWYQQTPGQGLQFLFEYFSETQRNKGNFPGRFSGRQFSNSRSEMNVSTLELGDSALYLCASSLLPGREDYGYTFGSGTRLTVV.